The subject of this entry is one T cell receptor (beta chain). Its antigen is not yet known. The CDR3 end is not reached by the read, which stops 3 residues before it; the germline J gene fills it in. This specimen belongs to a study of TET2 disruption in CD19-targeted CAR T cells (dated by TCRdb to about 2018). For context, the study as a whole: Sample numbers were set by the original clinical trial design and sample availability, with no additional inclusion criteria. What the work shows at the level of the full study, not this receptor alone: The conclusions about the patient's CAR T cells were based on extensive analysis of only one subject.

The treatment or condition label of this sample denotes: autologous CTL019 cells: CD19 CAR with 4-1BB and CD3 zeta domains. TCR zeta and 4-1BB costimulatory signaling domains were incorporated into the CD19 CAR. Leukapheresis was used to collect the T cells for CTL019 manufacturing from peripheral blood. The DNeasy Blood and Tissue Kit was used to extract genomic DNA from pre-infusion T cells, peripheral blood, or sorted post-infusion T cells. Measured from the cysteine to the phenylalanine, the CDR3 is 15 residues long. Only the CDR3 bases that were read are kept: 36 of them, in frame from base 1. V and J are trimmed by 5 bases and 9 bases, and the gene matches miss 9 bases of the junction. From a lookup of the germline V gene, CDR1 and CDR2 are SGHTA and FQGNSA. The immunoSEQ assay was used for deep sequencing of the TCR beta chain. In the authors' own workflow: Only productive TCR beta rearrangements were used to calculate clonotype frequencies. Sourced from immuneACCESS, this table was stored by TCRdb with only in-frame sequences that have V and J called. A share of the clones is absent; for the studies checked, an unresolved V gene accounts for under half, and the remainder has no known explanation. D and trimming were read from the DNA, whereas the V and J calls and clone size are those reported in that table. The sample's table covers 25,000 or so clones. The ten largest clones take up approximately 2% of the sample.

The rearrangement combines TRBV7-2 with TRBJ2-4; 11 central nucleotides agree with TRBD1. Sequenced here: CD8- CAR+ T cells sorted from cultured blood T cells, sampled for CD19 CAR T cell therapy. The cell subset or site tag for this specimen amounts to: CD8-negative CAR-positive T cells from the infusion product. The receptor was derived from a man between 65 and 85 years old with chronic lymphocytic leukemia. The CDR3 region reads CASSVESGQGAIQYF. The sequenced part of the CDR3 DNA is TGTGCCAGCAGCGTCGAGTCCGGACAGGGGGCCATT.